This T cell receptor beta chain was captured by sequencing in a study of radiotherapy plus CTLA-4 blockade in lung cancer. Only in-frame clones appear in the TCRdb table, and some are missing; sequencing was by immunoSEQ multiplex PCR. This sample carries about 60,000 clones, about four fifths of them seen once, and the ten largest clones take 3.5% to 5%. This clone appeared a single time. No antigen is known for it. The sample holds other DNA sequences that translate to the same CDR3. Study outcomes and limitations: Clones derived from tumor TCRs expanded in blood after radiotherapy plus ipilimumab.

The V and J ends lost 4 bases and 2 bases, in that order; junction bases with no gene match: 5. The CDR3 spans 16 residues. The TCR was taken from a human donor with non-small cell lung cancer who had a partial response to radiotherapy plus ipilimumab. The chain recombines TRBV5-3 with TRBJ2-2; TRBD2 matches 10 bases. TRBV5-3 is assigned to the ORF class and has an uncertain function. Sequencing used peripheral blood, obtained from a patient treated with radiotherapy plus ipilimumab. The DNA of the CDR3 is TGTGCCAGAAGCGAAACTAGCGGGGCAAACACCGGGGAGCTGTTTTTT. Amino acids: CARSETSGANTGELFF.